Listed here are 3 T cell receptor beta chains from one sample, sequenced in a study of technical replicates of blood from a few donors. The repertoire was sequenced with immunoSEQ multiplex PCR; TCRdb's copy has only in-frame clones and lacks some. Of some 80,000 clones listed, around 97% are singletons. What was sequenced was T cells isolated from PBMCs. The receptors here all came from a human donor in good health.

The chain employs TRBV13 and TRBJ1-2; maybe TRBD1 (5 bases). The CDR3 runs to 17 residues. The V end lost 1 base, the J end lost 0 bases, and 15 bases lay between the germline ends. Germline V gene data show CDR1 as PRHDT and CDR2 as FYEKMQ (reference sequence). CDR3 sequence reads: CASSLAGRDQANYGYTF. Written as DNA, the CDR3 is TGTGCCAGCAGCTTAGCTGGCAGGGATCAAGCTAACTATGGCTACACCTTC.

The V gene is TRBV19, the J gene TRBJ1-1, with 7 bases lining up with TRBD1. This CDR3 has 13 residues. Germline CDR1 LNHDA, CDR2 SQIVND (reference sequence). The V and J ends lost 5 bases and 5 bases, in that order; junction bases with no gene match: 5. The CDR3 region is CASSPLRGTEAFF. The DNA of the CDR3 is TGTGCCAGTAGTCCCCTCAGGGGGACTGAAGCTTTCTTT.

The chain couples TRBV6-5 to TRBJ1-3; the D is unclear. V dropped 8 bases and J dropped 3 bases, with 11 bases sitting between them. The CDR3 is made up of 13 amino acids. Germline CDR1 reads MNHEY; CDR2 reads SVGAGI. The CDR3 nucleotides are TGTGCCAGCGAGGGCCAGAATGGAAACACCATATATTTT. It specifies CASEGQNGNTIYF.